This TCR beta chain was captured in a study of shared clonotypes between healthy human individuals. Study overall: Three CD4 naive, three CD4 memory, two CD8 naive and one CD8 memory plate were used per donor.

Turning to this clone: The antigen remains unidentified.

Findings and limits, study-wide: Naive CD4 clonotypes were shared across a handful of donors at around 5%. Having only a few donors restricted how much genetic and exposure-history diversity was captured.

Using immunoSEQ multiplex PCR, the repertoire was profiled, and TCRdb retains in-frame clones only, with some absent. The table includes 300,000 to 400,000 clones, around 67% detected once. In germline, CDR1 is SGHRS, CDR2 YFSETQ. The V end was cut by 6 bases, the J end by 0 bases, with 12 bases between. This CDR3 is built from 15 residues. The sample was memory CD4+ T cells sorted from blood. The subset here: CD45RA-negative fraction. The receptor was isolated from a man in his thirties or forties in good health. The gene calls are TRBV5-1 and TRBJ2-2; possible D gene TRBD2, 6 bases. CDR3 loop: CASTNGGPNTGELFF. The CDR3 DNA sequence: TGCGCCAGCACCAACGGAGGGCCGAACACCGGGGAGCTGTTTTTT.